In this sample, the clone carrying this T cell receptor (beta chain) turned up a few times. How the authors handled the data: Reference gene primer amplification yielded estimated nucleated cell counts. Libraries were prepared by immunoSEQ multiplex PCR; TCRdb keeps only in-frame clonotypes and omits some of them. That table supplies the V and J calls and clone size; D and trimming were determined from the DNA. The data hold around 400,000 clones, with around 89% observed a single time. Losses at the gene ends were 7 bases for V and 4 bases for J; bases not matched to a gene: 5. Germline CDR1 reads GTSNPN; CDR2 reads SVGIG (reference sequence). The CDR3 runs 12 residues. The sample belongs to a study of blood T cell repertoires in COVID-19.

This rearrangement joins TRBV30 to TRBJ1-2; 8 bases fit TRBD1. The TCR was taken from a man aged 40-50 years with acute or convalescent COVID-19. Specimen: peripheral blood. CDR3 bases: TGTGCCTCCCCAGACAGGGGCTATGGCTACACCTTC. It specifies CASPDRGYGYTF.